These 2 T cell receptor beta chains were all obtained from the same sample, sequenced in a study of post-analysis software for immune sequencing data. Study observations and caveats: Controls had lower frequencies than patients of five TRBV segments, which included TRBV5-6, TRBV5-1 and TRBV20-1.

Their target antigens are unknown. Built from TCR beta cDNA, the libraries had unique molecular identifiers in them. TCRdb processed the PCR reads anew with MiXCR; each CDR3 protein has one entry. The table shows under 650,000 distinct CDR3 sequences, with roughly 47% occurring only once. Material: blood. The receptors were sampled from a girl between 5 and 17 years old with multiple sclerosis.

The chain employs TRBV6-5 and TRBJ1-5; D not resolved. Germline CDR1 MNHEY, CDR2 SVGAGI. The CDR3 is 13 residues long. V shed 5 bases and J shed 2 bases, with 7 bases lying between them. The CDR3: CASSMGRNQPQHF. CDR3 in DNA: TGTGCCAGCAGTATGGGCCGCAATCAGCCCCAGCATTTT.

Of note for this clonotype: At one boundary the junction diverges from the germline segment, which might be a read error. The rearrangement joins TRBV3-1 to TRBJ2-1, with a possible D match to TRBD2 (7 bases). The CDR3 covers 16 residues. Germline CDR1 reads LGHDT; CDR2 reads YNNKEL (reference sequence). The CDR3 coding sequence is TGTACCAGCAGGGGCTACGGAGCGGGATGGGTGAATGAGCAGTTCTTC. It yields the protein CTSRGYGAGWVNEQFF.